The clone carrying this TCR beta chain occurred once. Its antigen is unknown. Generated by immunoSEQ multiplex PCR, the TCRdb table keeps only in-frame clones and is missing some. The table shows more than 75,000 clones, with about 85% occurring only once. This specimen belongs to a study of OX40 agonist ivuxolimab in advanced cancers. Broader study findings: The CD4+ and CD8+ T cells in the blood had expanded clonally by week 6 at 0.1 to 3.0 mg/kg.

Trimming cost V 6 bases and J 5 bases; bases outside gene matches: 8. The CDR3 is made up of 15 amino acids. CDR1 and CDR2 from the germline V gene are LGHNA and YSLEER. The chain carries TRBV4-3 and TRBJ1-4, with 8 bases lining up with TRBD1. The sequencing here drew on CD4+ or CD8+ T cells sorted from blood, taken in a trial of the OX40 agonist ivuxolimab. This clonotype was sampled from an adult with an advanced solid tumor such as melanoma, head and neck, liver or kidney cancer. This CDR3 reads CASSGDRGTNEKLFF. The CDR3 DNA reads TGCGCCAGCAGTGGAGACAGGGGAACAAATGAAAAACTGTTTTTT.